Listed here are 25 T cell receptor beta chains from one sample, sequenced in a study of identical twins. Each CDR3 protein gets one entry after TCRdb re-called the 5' RACE reads with MiXCR. The sample records 500,000 to 700,000 distinct CDR3 sequences, under 8.5% being singletons. The same sample was also studied in work on yellow fever vaccine responses in identical twins.

The specimen sequenced was PBMCs. The receptors were sampled from a young woman in good health.

The chain couples TRBV12-3 or TRBV12-4 to TRBJ2-5; D perhaps matches TRBD1 (6 bases). The V end was cut by 7 bases, the J end by 5 bases, with 20 bases between. CDR3 length: 15 amino acids. The CDR3 region is CASTLGGPTGETQYF. CDR3 bases: TGTGCCAGCACCCTAGGTGGCCCCACAGGGGAGACCCAGTACTTC.

V gene TRBV6-2 or TRBV6-3 combines with J gene TRBJ2-6; 7 nucleotides agree with TRBD1. This CDR3 comprises 20 residues. Germline assignment: CDR1 MNHEY and CDR2 SVGEGT. V trimming: 7 bases; J trimming: 1 base; junction bases outside the gene matches: 19. The CDR3 DNA is TGTGCCAGCACTACCCCAAAAGGGGGCAGTAACCCGTCTGGGGCCAACGTCCTGACTTTC. As protein: CASTTPKGGSNPSGANVLTF.

At least ten counts were recorded for this clonotype. The chain links TRBV27 to TRBJ2-1, with a weak D call TRBD2 (5 bases). Germline CDR1 is MNHEY and CDR2 is SMNVEV (reference sequence). V lost 0 bases and J lost 9, with 6 bases in between. This CDR3 region has 12 residues. CDR3 sequence reads: CASSLSAGEQFF. The CDR3 nucleotides read TGTGCCAGCAGTTTATCGGCGGGTGAGCAGTTCTTC.

In its sample, this clonotype was seen many times. The chain carries TRBV10-3 and TRBJ2-3; a weak D match, TRBD2 (7 bases). V was cut by 2 bases and J by 0 bases, with 12 bases left in between. Germline CDR1 ENHRY, CDR2 SYGVKD. CDR3 length: 16 amino acids. CDR3 sequence: CAISETGGTSTDTQYF. The CDR3 nucleotides read TGTGCCATCAGTGAGACGGGGGGCACTAGCACAGATACGCAGTATTTT.

The chain joins TRBV6-1 to TRBJ2-3; D is perhaps TRBD1 (6 bases). V was pared by 6 bases and J by 2 bases, with 18 bases between. Germline V CDR1 and CDR2: MNHNS, SASEGT. The CDR3 contains 16 residues. As DNA, the CDR3 is TGTGCCAGCAGGGGACCGGGGACACCTTACACAGATACGCAGTATTTT. The encoded protein is CASRGPGTPYTDTQYF.

The chain recombines TRBV12-3 or TRBV12-4 with TRBJ2-3; D unclear. The CDR3 extends over 13 amino acids. Trimming stripped 6 bases from V and 5 bases from J, with 12 bases between. CDR3 sequence reads: CASSLDQLDTQYF. The CDR3 DNA is TGTGCCAGCAGCCTCGATCAACTAGATACGCAGTATTTT.

This clonotype occurred many times. The V and J genes are TRBV29-1 and TRBJ2-5, with D perhaps TRBD1 or TRBD2 (5 bases each). V was pared by 4 bases and J by 1 base, with 10 bases between. The CDR3 has 13 residues. Germline V CDR1 and CDR2: SQVTM, ANQGSEA. The CDR3 spells CSVARGRQETQYF. In nucleotides, the CDR3 is TGCAGCGTTGCCCGGGGCCGCCAAGAGACCCAGTACTTC.

This clonotype appeared many times. This chain links TRBV3-1 with TRBJ2-1; D unresolved. The CDR3 contains 14 residues. V lost 1 base, J lost 6 bases, and 10 bases lay in between. Germline CDR1 reads LGHDT; CDR2 reads YNNKEL (reference sequence). The CDR3 reads CASSQAASFNEQFF. CDR3 nucleotides: TGTGCCAGCAGCCAAGCGGCTAGTTTCAATGAGCAGTTCTTC.

The chain employs TRBV4-2 and TRBJ2-5; 8 bases are a match to TRBD2. The J segment lost 5 bases and the V segment lost 0 bases, leaving 8 bases of the junction unmatched. Germline V gene data show CDR1 as LGHNA and CDR2 as YNFKEQ. This CDR3 contains 16 residues. CDR3 nucleotides: TGTGCCAGCAGCCAAGATTCCGCTAGCGGGTCGGAGACCCAGTACTTC. It is translated as CASSQDSASGSETQYF.

The genes are TRBV5-1 and TRBJ2-1, with 7 bases fitting TRBD2. The V segment lost 0 bases and the J segment 2 bases; nucleotides outside the gene matches: 5. Germline CDR1 is SGHRS and CDR2 is YFSETQ. The CDR3 runs 16 residues. CDR3 sequence reads: CASSLAERGPYNEQFF. DNA for the CDR3: TGCGCCAGCAGCTTGGCCGAGCGGGGACCCTACAATGAGCAGTTCTTC.

This chain connects TRBV29-1 to TRBJ1-4; no firm D call. CDR3 length: 12 amino acids. CDR1 is SQVTM, CDR2 ANQGSEA, per germline. Trimming shortened V by 6 bases and J by 4 bases, and 9 bases separated the two germline ends. The CDR3 region is CSVIDLNEKLFF. As DNA, the CDR3 is TGCAGCGTCATAGACCTTAATGAAAAACTGTTTTTT. Together with reference TRBV29-1 and TRBJ1-4, the CDR3 gives the full variable domain: SAVISQKPSRDICQRGTSLTIQCQVDSQVTMMFWYRQQPGQSLTLIATANQGSEATYESGFVIDKFPISRPNLTFSTLTVSNMSPEDSSIYLCSVIDLNEKLFFGSGTQLSVL.

Many counts were recorded for this clonotype. The chain combines TRBV11-1 with TRBJ2-2; D may match TRBD1 or TRBD2 (6 bases each). Per the germline V gene, CDR1 is SGHAT and CDR2 is FQDESV (reference sequence). V was pared by 3 bases and J by 6 bases, with 20 bases between. The CDR3 is 17 residues long. CDR3 residues: CASSLESGAALAGELFF. The CDR3 DNA follows: TGTGCCAGCAGCTTGGAATCGGGGGCTGCCTTGGCCGGGGAGCTGTTTTTT.

This clonotype was counted a few times. This chain uses TRBV3-1 with TRBJ2-1; 11 bases are shared with TRBD2. This CDR3 has 16 residues. CDR1 is LGHDT and CDR2 is YNNKEL in the germline V gene (reference sequence). V shed 0 bases and J 5 bases; nucleotides not matched to a gene: 3. The CDR3 sequence is CASSQEGLAEHNEQFF. In DNA, the CDR3 is TGTGCCAGCAGCCAAGAGGGACTAGCGGAACACAATGAGCAGTTCTTC.

V is TRBV7-8 and J is TRBJ2-7, with 8 bases matching TRBD2. With 1 base clipped from V and 4 bases from J, the junction kept 3 bases outside the gene matches. This CDR3 spans 14 amino acids. CDR1 is SGHVS, CDR2 FQNEAQ, per germline. For the CDR3, the DNA is TGTGCCAGCAGCTTAGTCGGGGGGGCTTACGAGCAGTACGTC. Protein product: CASSLVGGAYEQYV.

The chain employs TRBV4-2 and TRBJ2-2; either TRBD1 or TRBD2 may supply D (7 bases each). Trimming stripped 0 bases from V and 6 bases from J, with 17 bases between. The CDR3 contains 17 residues. Germline-derived CDR1 and CDR2 are LGHNA and YNFKEQ. The CDR3 bases are TGTGCCAGCAGCCAAGATGGGAGGGGGCGAATCGCCGGGGAGCTGTTTTTT. This sequence encodes CASSQDGRGRIAGELFF.

This clonotype was picked up a small number of times. The chain links TRBV18 to TRBJ2-1; no reliable D call. Germline V CDR1 and CDR2: KGHSH, LQKENI. V was pared by 1 base and J by 6 bases, with 19 bases between. CDR3 length equals 17 residues. DNA of the CDR3: TGTGCCAGCTCACCACAAGAAGGCAGCCTATCCCTCAATGAGCAGTTCTTC. Encoded protein: CASSPQEGSLSLNEQFF.

This clonotype was picked up many times. The chain employs TRBV10-2 and TRBJ2-5, with D perhaps TRBD1 (5 bases). V gave up 2 bases and J gave up 5 bases, with 9 bases separating them. The CDR3 runs 13 residues. Germline CDR1 is WSHSY and CDR2 is SAAADI. Written as DNA, the CDR3 is TGCGCCAGCAGTGAGGTTAGGGGTGAGACCCAGTACTTC. This gives the protein CASSEVRGETQYF.

In its sample, this clonotype was seen many times. This chain joins TRBV2 and TRBJ2-7, with 8 bases aligning to TRBD1. V shed 8 bases and J 1 base; nucleotides not matched to a gene: 10. The germline gives CDR1 SNHLY, CDR2 FYNNEI. This CDR3 contains 15 residues. In DNA form, the CDR3 reads TGTGCCAGCCGTGCTGGACAGGGACCTTCCTACGAGCAGTACTTC. Translation gives CASRAGQGPSYEQYF.

This clonotype was picked up many times. This chain joins TRBV5-1 and TRBJ2-7, with D maybe TRBD1 (6 bases). The CDR3 contains 14 residues. Trimming left V 6 bases short and J 0 bases short, with 13 bases between. CDR1 SGHRS and CDR2 YFSETQ come from the germline V gene. CDR3 protein: CASKRDMSSYEQYF. CDR3 nucleotides: TGCGCCAGCAAAAGGGACATGAGCTCCTACGAGCAGTACTTC.

In its sample, this clonotype was seen many times. The chain links TRBV29-1 to TRBJ2-7, with D perhaps TRBD2 (5 bases). CDR1 and CDR2 (germline): SQVTM, ANQGSEA. CDR3 length: 16 residues. Trimming removed 4 bases at V and 4 bases at J, with 23 bases between. The CDR3 spells CSVVANGLQKSYEQYF. CDR3 nucleotide sequence: TGCAGCGTTGTGGCCAATGGACTCCAGAAAAGTTACGAGCAGTACTTC.

V usage is TRBV7-3 and J usage is TRBJ2-7; D is perhaps TRBD1 or TRBD2 (7 bases each). The V end lost 5 bases, the J end lost 3 bases, and 17 bases lay between the germline ends. The CDR3 sequence is 15 residues long. Per the germline V gene, CDR1 is SGHTA and CDR2 is FQGTGA. CDR3 in DNA: TGTGCCAGCAGCCCTCGACCAGGGGGGGTCTACGAGCAGTACTTC. Protein product: CASSPRPGGVYEQYF. Looking up the rest from reference TRBV7-3 and TRBJ2-7 gives the full variable domain: GAGVSQTPSNKVTEKGKYVELRCDPISGHTALYWYRQSLGQGPEFLIYFQGTGAADDSGLPNDRFFAVRPEGSVSTLKIQRTERGDSAVYLCASSPRPGGVYEQYFGPGTRLTVT.

Only a few counts were recorded for this clonotype. The chain carries TRBV7-6 and TRBJ2-7, with 11 positions matching TRBD2. The V gene end was trimmed by 2 bases and the J gene end by 1 base; junction bases not matched to a gene: 7. Germline V CDR1 and CDR2: SGHVS, FNYEAQ. This CDR3 is built from 17 residues. CDR3 DNA sequence: TGTGCCAGCAGCTTAACCCCTGGGACTAGCGGTTCCTACGAGCAGTACTTC. Encoded protein: CASSLTPGTSGSYEQYF. Together with reference TRBV7-6 and TRBJ2-7, the CDR3 gives the full variable domain: GAGVSQSPRYKVTKRGQDVALRCDPISGHVSLYWYRQALGQGPEFLTYFNYEAQQDKSGLPNDRFSAERPEGSISTLTIQRTEQRDSAMYRCASSLTPGTSGSYEQYFGPGTRLTVT.

This clonotype was observed a few times. V gene TRBV19 combines with J gene TRBJ1-4; D gene unclear. Germline values: CDR1 LNHDA, CDR2 SQIVND (reference sequence). The CDR3 runs to 13 residues. Between the trimmed V and J ends, which lost 4 bases and 0 bases, there was a span of 3 bases. CDR3 DNA: TGTGCCAGTAGTACTTCAACTAATGAAAAACTGTTTTTT. Amino acid sequence: CASSTSTNEKLFF.

The chain carries TRBV11-1 and TRBJ2-5, with TRBD2 matching over 13 bases. Trimming removed 2 bases from V and 5 bases from J; junction bases left unmatched: 11. Germline CDR1 and CDR2: SGHAT and FQDESV (reference sequence). The CDR3 contains 18 residues. The CDR3: CASSLSGLAGISGETQYF. CDR3 nucleotide sequence: TGTGCCAGCAGCTTATCGGGACTAGCGGGGATCTCCGGGGAGACCCAGTACTTC.

This clonotype was recorded a few times. This chain's CDR3 is CASSLGWGKSTDTQYF. CDR3 DNA sequence: TGTGCCAGCAGCTTGGGTTGGGGCAAAAGCACAGATACGCAGTATTTT. The chain has TRBV5-8 and TRBJ2-3; D is possibly TRBD1 (5 bases). The V gene lost 0 bases and the J gene lost 0 bases, with 11 bases spanning the gap. CDR1 and CDR2 from the germline V gene are SGHTS and YDEGEE. The length of the CDR3 is 16 residues.